This T cell receptor (beta chain) was retrieved from a study of cytomegalovirus exposure and HLA in healthy donors. The overall study: In a previous analysis, about 100 million unique TCR beta sequences were found from about 179 million T cells.

The CDR3 is made up of 17 amino acids. The ends were cut back, 4 bases at V and 6 bases at J, with 23 bases in the middle. In germline, CDR1 is KGHSH, CDR2 LQKENI. Turning to this clone: Its antigen is not known.

Primers included in the PCR were 60 Vbeta and 13 Jbeta primers. Under the authors' procedure: A later analysis counted around 80 million unique TCR beta chains, 9.5 million to 13 million shared. Here immunoSEQ multiplex PCR was the method, and the copy in TCRdb shows in-frame clones only, minus some. V and J calls and clone size follow that table, whereas D and trimming were derived from the DNA. The sample lists about 150,000 clones; approximately 78% were seen once. Findings of the study overall: It was confirmed in vitro that a few of the CMV-associated chains were specific for CMV antigens. The authors considered a cluster of highly shared sequence variants likely to be a sequencing artifact.

Material for sequencing was PBMCs. The receptor was derived from a woman aged 40 to 55 in good health and CMV-seropositive. J is TRBJ2-3 and V is TRBV18, with D maybe TRBD2 (6 bases). The CDR3 loop is CASSQPPGRVGGDTQYF. The DNA for the CDR3 is TGTGCCAGCTCACAACCCCCAGGACGGGTTGGGGGGGATACGCAGTATTTT.